This TCR beta chain originates from a study of cytomegalovirus exposure and HLA in healthy donors. General study findings and limits: Later work associated over 15,000 TCR beta sequences with HLA alleles at 0.05 false discovery rate.

For this clone: Its target is not known.

The V and J ends lost 1 base and 7 bases respectively, with 10 bases between them. The CDR3 contains 14 residues. CDR1 is SGHTA and CDR2 is FQGNSA in the germline V gene. Vbeta (60) and Jbeta (13) primers were used in the PCR. In the study's own analysis: Roughly 11 million of the 60 million to 80 million unique TCR beta chains counted in a later analysis were shared. TCRdb keeps only in-frame clones here, not all; method: immunoSEQ multiplex PCR. V, J and clone size are taken as reported in that table, and D and trimming were inferred from the DNA itself. The sample lists 100,000 or so clones, around 79% occurring once.

This receptor was identified in a woman in her thirties or forties in good health and CMV-seronegative. The chain combines TRBV7-2 with TRBJ2-2; tentatively, D is TRBD1 (6 bases). The sample comprised PBMCs. CDR3 nucleotide sequence: TGTGCCAGCAGCTTAGAGGGGGAAGGCGGGGAGCTGTTTTTT. It yields the protein CASSLEGEGGELFF.